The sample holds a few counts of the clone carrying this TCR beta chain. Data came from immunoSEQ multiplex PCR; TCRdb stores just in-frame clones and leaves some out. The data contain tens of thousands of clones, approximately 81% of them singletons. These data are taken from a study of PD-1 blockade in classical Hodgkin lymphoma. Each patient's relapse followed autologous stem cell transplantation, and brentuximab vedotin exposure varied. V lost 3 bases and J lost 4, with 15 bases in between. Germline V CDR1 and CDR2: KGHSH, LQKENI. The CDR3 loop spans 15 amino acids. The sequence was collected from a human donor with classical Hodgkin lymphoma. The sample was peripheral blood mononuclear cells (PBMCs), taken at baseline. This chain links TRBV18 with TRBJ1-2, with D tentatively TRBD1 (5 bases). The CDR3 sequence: CASSPTMGPGYGYTF. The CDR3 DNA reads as TGTGCCAGCTCACCTACGATGGGACCAGGCTATGGCTACACCTTC.